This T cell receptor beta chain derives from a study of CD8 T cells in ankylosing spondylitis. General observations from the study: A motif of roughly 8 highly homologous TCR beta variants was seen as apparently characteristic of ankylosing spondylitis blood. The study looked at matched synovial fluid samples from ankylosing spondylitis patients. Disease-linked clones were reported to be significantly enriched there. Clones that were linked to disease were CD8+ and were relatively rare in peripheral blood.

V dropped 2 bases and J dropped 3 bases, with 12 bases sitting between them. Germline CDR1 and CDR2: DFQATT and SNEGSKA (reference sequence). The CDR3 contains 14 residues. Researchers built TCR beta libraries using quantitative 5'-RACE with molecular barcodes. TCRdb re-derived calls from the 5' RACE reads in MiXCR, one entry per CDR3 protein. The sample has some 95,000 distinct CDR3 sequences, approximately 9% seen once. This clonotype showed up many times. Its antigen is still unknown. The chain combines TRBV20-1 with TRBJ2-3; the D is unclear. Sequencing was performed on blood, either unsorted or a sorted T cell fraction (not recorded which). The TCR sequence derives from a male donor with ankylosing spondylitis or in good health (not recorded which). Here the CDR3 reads CSARRWEPTDTQYF. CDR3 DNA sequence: TGCAGTGCTAGACGGTGGGAACCTACAGATACGCAGTATTTT.